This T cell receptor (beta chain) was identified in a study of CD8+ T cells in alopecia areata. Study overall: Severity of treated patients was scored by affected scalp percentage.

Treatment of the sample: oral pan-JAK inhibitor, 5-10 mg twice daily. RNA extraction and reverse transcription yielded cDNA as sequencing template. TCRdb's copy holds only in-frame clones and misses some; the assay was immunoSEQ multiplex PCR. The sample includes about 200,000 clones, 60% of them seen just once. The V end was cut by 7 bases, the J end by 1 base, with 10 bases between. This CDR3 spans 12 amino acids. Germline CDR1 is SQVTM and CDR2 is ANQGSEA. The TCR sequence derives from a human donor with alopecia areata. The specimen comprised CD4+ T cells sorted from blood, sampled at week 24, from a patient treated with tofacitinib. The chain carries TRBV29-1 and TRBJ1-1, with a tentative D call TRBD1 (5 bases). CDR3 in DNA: TGCAGCGGGAAAGGACAGAACACTGAAGCTTTCTTT. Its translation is CSGKGQNTEAFF.